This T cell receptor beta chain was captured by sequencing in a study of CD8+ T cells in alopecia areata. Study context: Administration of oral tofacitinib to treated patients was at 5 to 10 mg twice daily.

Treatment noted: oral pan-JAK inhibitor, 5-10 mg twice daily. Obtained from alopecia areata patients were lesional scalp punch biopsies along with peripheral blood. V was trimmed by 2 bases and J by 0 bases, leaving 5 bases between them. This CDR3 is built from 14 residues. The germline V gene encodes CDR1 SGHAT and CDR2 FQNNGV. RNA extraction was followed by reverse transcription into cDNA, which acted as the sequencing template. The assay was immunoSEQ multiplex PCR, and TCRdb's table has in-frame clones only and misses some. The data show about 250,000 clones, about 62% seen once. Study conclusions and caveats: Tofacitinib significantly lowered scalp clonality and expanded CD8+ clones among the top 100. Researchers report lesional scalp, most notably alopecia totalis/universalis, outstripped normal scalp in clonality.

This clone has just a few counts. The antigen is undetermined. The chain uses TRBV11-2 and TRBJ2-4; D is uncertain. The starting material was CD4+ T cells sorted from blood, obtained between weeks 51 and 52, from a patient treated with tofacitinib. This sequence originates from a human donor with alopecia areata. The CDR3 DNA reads TGTGCCAGCAGCTTATCTATAGCCAAAAACATTCAGTACTTC. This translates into CASSLSIAKNIQYF.